The 31 T cell receptor beta chains below come from one sample, sequenced in a study of cytomegalovirus exposure and HLA in healthy donors. Both 60 Vbeta primers and 13 Jbeta primers went into the PCR. Assay used: immunoSEQ multiplex PCR; TCRdb lists only in-frame clones, some missing. The sample lists roughly 150,000 clones, about 80% occurring once. The sample was PBMCs. The source of these receptors is a woman aged 25 to 39 in good health and CMV-seronegative.

The V gene is TRBV11-2, the J gene TRBJ1-6, with 8 bases aligning to TRBD1. V gave up 7 bases and J gave up 7 bases; unmatched junction bases: 9. From germline, CDR1 is SGHAT and CDR2 FQNNGV. This CDR3 contains 15 residues. As DNA, the CDR3 is TGTGCCAGCACCCTAACGACAGGGGAGAATTCACCCCTCCACTTT. This sequence encodes CASTLTTGENSPLHF.

The genes are TRBV13 and TRBJ2-7, with 8 bases identical to TRBD1. The V and J ends lost 4 bases and 2 bases, in that order; junction bases with no gene match: 7. In germline, CDR1 is PRHDT, CDR2 FYEKMQ (reference sequence). CDR3 length: 15 residues. CDR3 amino acids: CASSSWDRRAYEQYF. The CDR3 nucleotides read TGTGCCAGCAGCTCCTGGGACAGGAGAGCCTACGAGCAGTACTTC.

The genes are TRBV9 and TRBJ2-3; 9 bases agree with TRBD1. CDR3 size: 16 residues. Trimming took 0 bases from V and 4 from J; bases not matched to a gene: 6. Per the germline V gene, CDR1 is SGDLS and CDR2 is YYNGEE. CDR3 DNA sequence: TGTGCCAGCAGCGTAGGCGTAGGACAGGGGCCAGATACGCAGTATTTT. Translated: CASSVGVGQGPDTQYF.

Comments on this clone: Different DNA sequences within this sample yield the same CDR3. The V and J genes are TRBV5-1 and TRBJ1-1; D uncertain. Trimming stripped 4 bases from V and 6 bases from J, with 16 bases between. Germline-derived CDR1 and CDR2 are SGHRS and YFSETQ. CDR3 length: 14 residues. The CDR3 DNA is TGCGCCAGCAGCCCTGCGTTTGACGGAGCTGAAGCTTTCTTT. Its translation: CASSPAFDGAEAFF.

V and J are TRBV18 and TRBJ2-3, with D possibly matching TRBD2 (7 bases). Germline V CDR1 and CDR2: KGHSH, LQKENI. This CDR3 comprises 16 residues. The V end lost 3 bases, the J end lost 2 bases, and 15 bases lay between the germline ends. CDR3 protein: CASSPSGGPPTDTQYF. The CDR3 DNA reads as TGTGCCAGCTCACCTTCGGGGGGCCCCCCCACAGATACGCAGTATTTT.

In nucleotides, the CDR3 is TGTGCCAGCAGCGGGCGAGGGGGTGCCTACGAGCAGTACTTC. Translating it yields CASSGRGGAYEQYF. The chain links TRBV6-5 to TRBJ2-7; perhaps TRBD1 as D (6 bases). V lost 6 bases and J lost 2, with 14 bases in between. Germline V gene data show CDR1 as MNHEY and CDR2 as SVGAGI. This CDR3 comprises 14 residues.

The V and J genes are TRBV18 and TRBJ2-7; 8 bases fit TRBD1. Unmatched junction bases numbered 8, after V lost 3 bases and J lost 7 bases. Germline V gene data show CDR1 as KGHSH and CDR2 as LQKENI. The CDR3 consists of 14 residues. The CDR3: CASSPAGGAAEQYF. The CDR3 nucleotides read TGTGCCAGCTCACCGGCAGGGGGCGCGGCGGAGCAGTACTTC.

This clone was counted a few times. The chain is built from TRBV7-2 and TRBJ2-5, with TRBD2 as a possible D gene (5 bases). Trimming left V 1 base short and J 1 base short, with 16 bases between. CDR1 SGHTA and CDR2 FQGNSA come from the germline V gene. The CDR3 spans 17 residues. The CDR3, as DNA: TGTGCCAGCAGCTTAGGTACTAGGATAGTTCCCCAAGAGACCCAGTACTTC. This gives the protein CASSLGTRIVPQETQYF.

V gene TRBV19 combines with J gene TRBJ1-1; the match to TRBD1 covers 9 bases. CDR1 is LNHDA and CDR2 is SQIVND in the germline V gene (reference sequence). CDR3 length: 14 amino acids. Unmatched junction bases numbered 6, after V lost 4 bases and J lost 6 bases. CDR3 in amino acids: CASSTTGGVSEAFF. The CDR3 nucleotides read TGTGCCAGTAGTACGACAGGGGGGGTCTCTGAAGCTTTCTTT. Full variable domain (missing parts from reference TRBV19 and TRBJ1-1): DGGITQSPKYLFRKEGQNVTLSCEQNLNHDAMYWYRQDPGQGLRLIYYSQIVNDFQKGDIAEGYSVSREKKESFPLTVTSAQKNPTAFYLCASSTTGGVSEAFFGQGTRLTVV.

V is TRBV7-9 and J is TRBJ1-4; no clear D. Germline V gene sequence: CDR1 SEHNR, CDR2 FQNEAQ (reference sequence). The CDR3 extends over 12 amino acids. Trimming took off 3 bases at V and 7 bases at J, with 6 bases between the two ends. CDR3 DNA: TGTGCCAGCAGCTTCGGTAGTGAAAAACTGTTTTTT. This gives the protein CASSFGSEKLFF. The variable domain in full, with the rest retrieved from reference TRBV7-9 and TRBJ1-4, is DTGVSQNPRHKITKRGQNVTFRCDPISEHNRLYWYRQTLGQGPEFLTYFQNEAQLEKSRLLSDRFSAERPKGSFSTLEIQRTEQGDSAMYLCASSFGSEKLFFGSGTQLSVL.

The rearrangement links TRBV6-4 to TRBJ1-1; D is undetermined. Trimming took 3 bases from V and 5 from J, leaving 13 bases between them. The CDR3 extends over 14 amino acids. Germline V gene data show CDR1 as MRHNA and CDR2 as SNTAGT. The CDR3 region is CASSDREGSTEAFF. DNA of the CDR3: TGTGCCAGCAGTGATAGGGAGGGAAGTACTGAAGCTTTCTTT.

V is TRBV2 and J is TRBJ2-7, with D tentatively TRBD1 (6 bases). This CDR3 is built from 14 residues. The germline V gene encodes CDR1 SNHLY and CDR2 FYNNEI. V dropped 4 bases and J dropped 6 bases, with 16 bases sitting between them. This CDR3 reads CASSVGTRGAEQYF. The CDR3 coding sequence is TGTGCCAGCAGTGTTGGGACAAGGGGCGCCGAGCAGTACTTC.

The chain uses TRBV5-4 and TRBJ2-3; 9 nucleotides agree with TRBD1. The CDR3 is 15 amino acids. From germline, CDR1 is SGHNT and CDR2 YYREEE (reference sequence). After removal of 3 bases from V and 0 bases from J, the junction contained 2 bases not matched to a gene. Here the CDR3 DNA reads TGTGCCAGCAGCTGGGACAGGGCCAGCACAGATACGCAGTATTTT. It is translated as CASSWDRASTDTQYF. Full variable domain (remainder filled in from reference TRBV5-4 and TRBJ2-3): ETGVTQSPTHLIKTRGQQVTLRCSSQSGHNTVSWYQQALGQGPQFIFQYYREEENGRGNFPPRFSGLQFPNYSSELNVNALELDDSALYLCASSWDRASTDTQYFGPGTRLTVL.

The chain links TRBV28 to TRBJ1-5; D remains ambiguous. CDR1 is MDHEN and CDR2 is SYDVKM in the germline V gene. The CDR3 is made up of 14 amino acids. V was cut by 6 bases and J by 5 bases, with 14 bases left in between. CDR3 DNA sequence: TGTGCCAGCAGCCCTGGAGGAGGGCATCAGCCCCAGCATTTT. Translating gives CASSPGGGHQPQHF.

The chain uses TRBV19 and TRBJ2-5; 11 positions match TRBD1. CDR3 length: 17 amino acids. Germline assignment: CDR1 LNHDA and CDR2 SQIVND (reference sequence). V shed 3 bases and J 1 base; nucleotides not matched to a gene: 7. CDR3 in DNA: TGTGCCAGTAGTATGTCCGGGACAGGGGGGATCCAAGAGACCCAGTACTTC. This translates into CASSMSGTGGIQETQYF.

The chain recombines TRBV5-6 with TRBJ2-3; D is uncertain. This CDR3 has 17 amino acids. V lost 0 bases and J 6 bases, leaving 20 bases between the germline ends. The germline CDR1 and CDR2 sequences are SGHDT and YYEEEE. The CDR3 loop reads CASSLAKRPYGGDTQYF. In nucleotides, the CDR3 is TGTGCCAGCAGCTTGGCCAAGAGACCGTACGGCGGCGATACGCAGTATTTT.

CDR3 residues: CASSLGGQSSGETQYF. In nucleotides, the CDR3 is TGTGCCAGCAGCTTGGGAGGACAGTCGTCTGGAGAGACCCAGTACTTC. This chain links TRBV5-8 with TRBJ2-5; D might be TRBD1 (6 bases). There are 16 residues in the CDR3. Deletions cut 0 bases from V and 4 bases from J, with 16 bases between. Germline V gene data show CDR1 as SGHTS and CDR2 as YDEGEE.

The genes are TRBV7-6 and TRBJ2-2, with D perhaps matching TRBD1 (6 bases). Germline CDR1 and CDR2: SGHVS and FNYEAQ. V was cut by 4 bases and J by 4 bases, with 13 bases left in between. The CDR3 is made up of 15 amino acids. DNA of the CDR3: TGTGCCAGCAGCTCCACAGGGACGGGCACCGGGGAGCTGTTTTTT. This sequence encodes CASSSTGTGTGELFF. Combining the CDR3 with reference TRBV7-6 and TRBJ2-2 gives the whole variable domain GAGVSQSPRYKVTKRGQDVALRCDPISGHVSLYWYRQALGQGPEFLTYFNYEAQQDKSGLPNDRFSAERPEGSISTLTIQRTEQRDSAMYRCASSSTGTGTGELFFGEGSRLTVL.

The chain combines TRBV2 with TRBJ1-2, with D maybe TRBD1 (6 bases). The CDR3 runs to 13 residues. Germline loops: CDR1 SNHLY, CDR2 FYNNEI. Trimming took 5 bases from V and 6 from J, leaving 13 bases between them. The CDR3 sequence: CASSRDTGDGYTF. Here the CDR3 DNA reads TGTGCCAGCAGTAGGGACACCGGCGATGGCTACACCTTC.

The DNA for the CDR3 is TGTGCCAGCAGTCCACAGGGTATCGATGGAACTAATGAAAAACTGTTTTTT. Translation gives CASSPQGIDGTNEKLFF. The chain recombines TRBV27 with TRBJ1-4; weak D call: TRBD1 (6 bases). Germline V CDR1 and CDR2: MNHEY, SMNVEV (reference sequence). This CDR3 has 17 amino acids. With 5 bases removed from V and 1 base from J, the gap between germline ends came to 17 bases. Full variable domain (outside the CDR3, taken from reference TRBV27 and TRBJ1-4): EAQVTQNPRYLITVTGKKLTVTCSQNMNHEYMSWYRQDPGLGLRQIYYSMNVEVTDKGDVPEGYKVSRKEKRNFPLILESPSPNQTSLYFCASSPQGIDGTNEKLFFGSGTQLSVL.

The chain employs TRBV9 and TRBJ2-7; 8 positions match TRBD2. Germline trimming cut 0 bases from V and 4 bases from J; bases unmatched to any gene: 9. The CDR3 sequence is 16 residues long. Germline V gene data show CDR1 as SGDLS and CDR2 as YYNGEE. The CDR3 coding sequence is TGTGCCAGCAGCGTAGCCGTGGGCGGGGGGCTATACGAGCAGTACTTC. Its translation: CASSVAVGGGLYEQYF.

The rearrangement links TRBV4-1 to TRBJ1-6; D may be TRBD1 (5 bases). CDR1 and CDR2 (germline): MGHRA, YSYEKL. V shed 5 bases and J shed 13 bases, with 21 bases lying between them. This CDR3 contains 15 residues. In nucleotides, the CDR3 is TGCGCCAGCAGCTCCCGGGGACGGGAGGAGATGCCCCTCCACTTT. It is translated as CASSSRGREEMPLHF.

The chain recombines TRBV6-6 with TRBJ2-1; 8 bases agree with TRBD2. Germline loops: CDR1 MNHNY, CDR2 SVGAGI (reference sequence). Losses at the gene ends were 5 bases for V and 4 bases for J; bases not matched to a gene: 10. The CDR3 sequence is 16 residues long. CDR3 protein: CASSRSAGGYYNEQFF. In nucleotides, the CDR3 is TGTGCCAGCAGTCGGAGTGCGGGGGGTTATTACAATGAGCAGTTCTTC.

This clone showed up just a few times. The chain recombines TRBV7-8 with TRBJ1-1; maybe TRBD1 (5 bases). The CDR3 has 13 amino acids. The V end was cut by 4 bases, the J end by 0 bases, with 6 bases between. CDR1 SGHVS and CDR2 FQNEAQ come from the germline V gene. CDR3 DNA: TGTGCCAGCAGCTCCAGGGTGAACACTGAAGCTTTCTTT. Its translation: CASSSRVNTEAFF.

The rearrangement links TRBV6-5 to TRBJ1-1, with 7 bases aligning to TRBD1. The V segment lost 5 bases and the J segment 1 base; nucleotides outside the gene matches: 7. The CDR3 sequence is 15 residues long. Germline lookup yields CDR1 MNHEY and CDR2 SVGAGI. This CDR3 is CASSPLGTANTEAFF. The CDR3 nucleotides read TGTGCCAGCAGTCCTCTCGGGACAGCGAACACTGAAGCTTTCTTT.

Details on this clone: This CDR3 is also generated by other DNA sequences in the sample. DNA for the CDR3: TGCGCCAGCAGCTTAGGGGGAAATGAGCAGTTCTTC. It translates to CASSLGGNEQFF. V is TRBV5-1 and J is TRBJ2-1; D possibly corresponds to TRBD1 (6 bases). The germline gives CDR1 SGHRS, CDR2 YFSETQ. V was trimmed by 2 bases and J by 7 bases, leaving 7 bases between them. The CDR3 is 12 amino acids. Filled out from reference TRBV5-1 and TRBJ2-1, the complete variable domain reads KAGVTQTPRYLIKTRGQQVTLSCSPISGHRSVSWYQQTPGQGLQFLFEYFSETQRNKGNFPGRFSGRQFSNSRSEMNVSTLELGDSALYLCASSLGGNEQFFGPGTRLTVL.

The chain has TRBV5-1 and TRBJ2-7; 9 bases match TRBD1. Germline V CDR1 and CDR2: SGHRS, YFSETQ. V lost 6 bases, J lost 1 base, and 11 bases stayed unmatched. The CDR3 has 16 residues. In DNA, the CDR3 is TGCGCCAGCACACGGTGGACAGGGGACGAGTCCTACGAGCAGTACTTC. This encodes CASTRWTGDESYEQYF.

V and J are TRBV29-1 and TRBJ1-2; 7 positions match TRBD1. The CDR3 covers 12 residues. From germline, CDR1 is SQVTM and CDR2 ANQGSEA. J was trimmed by 4 bases and V by 7 bases; bases with no gene match: 6. The CDR3 protein is CSATTGTYGYTF. The CDR3, as DNA: TGCAGCGCTACGACAGGGACCTATGGCTACACCTTC. The full variable domain, its missing parts supplied by reference TRBV29-1 and TRBJ1-2, is SAVISQKPSRDICQRGTSLTIQCQVDSQVTMMFWYRQQPGQSLTLIATANQGSEATYESGFVIDKFPISRPNLTFSTLTVSNMSPEDSSIYLCSATTGTYGYTFGSGTRLTVV.

This chain connects TRBV5-5 to TRBJ1-1; a possible D gene is TRBD1 (6 bases). Germline CDR1 SGHKS, CDR2 YYEKEE (reference sequence). The V and J ends lost 4 bases and 5 bases respectively, with 12 bases between them. The CDR3 length is 13 residues. DNA of the CDR3: TGTGCCAGCAGCAGACTACAGGGAACTGAAGCTTTCTTT. Translation gives CASSRLQGTEAFF.

The chain couples TRBV5-1 to TRBJ2-4; D is perhaps TRBD2 (7 bases). The germline V gene has CDR1 SGHRS and CDR2 YFSETQ. V lost 0 bases to trimming and J lost 1 base, with 11 bases between them. The CDR3 runs to 16 residues. The CDR3 region has the DNA TGCGCCAGCAGCTTGGAGGCGGGGGCGGCCAAAAACATTCAGTACTTC. It encodes CASSLEAGAAKNIQYF.

This clone was recorded a few times. The chain links TRBV5-5 to TRBJ1-1; D perhaps matches TRBD1 (5 bases). The CDR3 has 13 residues. V lost 6 bases and J 0 bases, leaving 9 bases between the germline ends. In germline, CDR1 is SGHKS, CDR2 YYEKEE (reference sequence). The CDR3 DNA sequence: TGTGCCAGCAAGTTGACAGTGAACACTGAAGCTTTCTTT. Translation gives CASKLTVNTEAFF.